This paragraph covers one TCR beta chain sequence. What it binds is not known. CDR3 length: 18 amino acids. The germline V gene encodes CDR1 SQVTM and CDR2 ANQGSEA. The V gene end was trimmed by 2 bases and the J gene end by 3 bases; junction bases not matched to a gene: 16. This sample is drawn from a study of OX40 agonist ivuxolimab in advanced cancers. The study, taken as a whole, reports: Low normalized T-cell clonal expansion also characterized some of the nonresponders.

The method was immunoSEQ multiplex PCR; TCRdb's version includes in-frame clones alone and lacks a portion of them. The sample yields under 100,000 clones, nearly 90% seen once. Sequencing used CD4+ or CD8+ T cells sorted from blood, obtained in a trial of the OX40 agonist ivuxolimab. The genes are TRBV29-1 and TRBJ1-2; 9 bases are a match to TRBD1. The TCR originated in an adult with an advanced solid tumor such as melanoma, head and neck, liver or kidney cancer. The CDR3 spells CSVETLPGQGSLYYGYTF. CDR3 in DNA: TGCAGCGTTGAAACACTACCGGGACAGGGTTCTCTCTACTATGGCTACACCTTC. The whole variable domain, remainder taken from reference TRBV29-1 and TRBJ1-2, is SAVISQKPSRDICQRGTSLTIQCQVDSQVTMMFWYRQQPGQSLTLIATANQGSEATYESGFVIDKFPISRPNLTFSTLTVSNMSPEDSSIYLCSVETLPGQGSLYYGYTFGSGTRLTVV.